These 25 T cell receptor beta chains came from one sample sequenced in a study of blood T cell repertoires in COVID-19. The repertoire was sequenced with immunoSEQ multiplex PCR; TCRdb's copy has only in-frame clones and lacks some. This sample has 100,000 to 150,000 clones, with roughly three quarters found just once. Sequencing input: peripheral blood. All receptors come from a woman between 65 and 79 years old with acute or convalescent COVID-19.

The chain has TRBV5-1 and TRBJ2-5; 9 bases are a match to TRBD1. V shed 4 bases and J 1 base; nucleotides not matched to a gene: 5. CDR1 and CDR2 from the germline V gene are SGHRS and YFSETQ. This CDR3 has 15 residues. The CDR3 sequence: CASSPGTGIQETQYF. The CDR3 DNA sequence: TGCGCCAGCAGCCCGGGGACAGGGATCCAAGAGACCCAGTACTTC.

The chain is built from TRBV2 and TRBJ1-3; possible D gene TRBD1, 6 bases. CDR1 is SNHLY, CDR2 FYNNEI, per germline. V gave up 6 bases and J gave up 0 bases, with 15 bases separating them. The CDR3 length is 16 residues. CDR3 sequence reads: CASSWRQELSGNTIYF. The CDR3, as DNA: TGTGCCAGCAGCTGGCGACAGGAACTCTCTGGAAACACCATATATTTT.

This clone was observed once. The CDR3 sequence: CASSLQGTSTDTQYF. The CDR3 bases are TGTGCCAGCAGCTTACAGGGGACCAGCACAGATACGCAGTATTTT. The V call is TRBV11-2, the J call TRBJ2-3; D may be TRBD1 (6 bases). The CDR3 totals 15 residues. V lost 2 bases to trimming and J lost 0 bases, with 9 bases between them. Germline V gene lookup returns CDR1 SGHAT and CDR2 FQNNGV.

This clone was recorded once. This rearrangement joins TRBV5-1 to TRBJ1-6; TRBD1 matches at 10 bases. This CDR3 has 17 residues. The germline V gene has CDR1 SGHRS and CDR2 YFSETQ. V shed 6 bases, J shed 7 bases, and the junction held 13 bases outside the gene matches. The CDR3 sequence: CASTSLGPGQGNSPLHF. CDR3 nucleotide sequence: TGCGCCAGCACCTCCCTCGGGCCGGGACAGGGGAATTCACCCCTCCACTTT.

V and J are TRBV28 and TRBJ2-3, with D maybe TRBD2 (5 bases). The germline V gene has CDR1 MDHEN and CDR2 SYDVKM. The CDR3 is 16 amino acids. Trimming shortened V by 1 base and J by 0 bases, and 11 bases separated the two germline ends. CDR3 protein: CASSLLGRTSTDTQYF. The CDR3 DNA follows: TGTGCCAGCAGTTTATTAGGGAGAACTAGCACAGATACGCAGTATTTT.

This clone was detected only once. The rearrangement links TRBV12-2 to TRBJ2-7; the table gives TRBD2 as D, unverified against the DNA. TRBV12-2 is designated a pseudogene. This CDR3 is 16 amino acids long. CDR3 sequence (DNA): TGTGCAAGTCGCTTAGCCCCCCCGGGTGGATCCTACGAGCAGTACTTC. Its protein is CASRLAPPGGSYEQYF.

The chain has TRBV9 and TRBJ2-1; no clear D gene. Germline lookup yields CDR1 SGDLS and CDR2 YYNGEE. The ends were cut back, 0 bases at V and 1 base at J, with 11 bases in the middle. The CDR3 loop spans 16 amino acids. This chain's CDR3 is CASSVASSLSYNEQFF. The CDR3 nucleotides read TGTGCCAGCAGCGTAGCCAGCTCACTATCCTACAATGAGCAGTTCTTC.

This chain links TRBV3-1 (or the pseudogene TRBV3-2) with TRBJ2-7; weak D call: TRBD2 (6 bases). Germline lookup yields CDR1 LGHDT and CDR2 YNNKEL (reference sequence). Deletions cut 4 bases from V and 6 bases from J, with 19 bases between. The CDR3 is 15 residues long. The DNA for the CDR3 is TGTGCCAGCAGCCGACGAGGGACTTTTGGGGCCGAGCAGTACTTC. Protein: CASSRRGTFGAEQYF.

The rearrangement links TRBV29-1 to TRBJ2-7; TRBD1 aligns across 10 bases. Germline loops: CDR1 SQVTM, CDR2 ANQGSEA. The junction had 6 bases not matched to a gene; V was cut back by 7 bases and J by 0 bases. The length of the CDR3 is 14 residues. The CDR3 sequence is CSATRQGASYEQYF. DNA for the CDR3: TGCAGCGCTACCCGACAGGGGGCCTCCTACGAGCAGTACTTC.

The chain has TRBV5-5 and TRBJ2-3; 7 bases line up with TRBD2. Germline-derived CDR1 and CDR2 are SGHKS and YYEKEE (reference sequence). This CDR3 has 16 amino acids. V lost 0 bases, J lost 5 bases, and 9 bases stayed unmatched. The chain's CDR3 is CASSLEVARGGDTQYF. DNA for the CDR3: TGTGCCAGCAGCTTGGAAGTCGCCCGCGGGGGAGATACGCAGTATTTT.

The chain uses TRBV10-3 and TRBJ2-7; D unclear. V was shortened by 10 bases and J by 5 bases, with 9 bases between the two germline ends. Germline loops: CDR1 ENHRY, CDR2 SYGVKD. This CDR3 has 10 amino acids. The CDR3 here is CATPLNEQYF. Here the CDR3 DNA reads TGTGCCACCCCACTTAACGAGCAGTACTTC.

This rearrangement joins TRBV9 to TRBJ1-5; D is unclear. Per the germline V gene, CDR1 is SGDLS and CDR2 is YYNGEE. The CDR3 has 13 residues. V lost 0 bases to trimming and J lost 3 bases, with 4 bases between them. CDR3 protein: CASSVGANQPQHF. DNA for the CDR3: TGTGCCAGCAGCGTAGGGGCCAATCAGCCCCAGCATTTT.

The CDR3 protein is CASSLRRGQGKTYEQYF. The CDR3 bases are TGTGCCAGCAGCTTGAGGCGAGGACAGGGGAAAACCTACGAGCAGTACTTC. This rearrangement joins TRBV5-4 to TRBJ2-7; TRBD1 aligns across 9 bases. J gave up 2 bases and V 1 base, and 10 bases lay outside the gene matches. There are 17 residues in the CDR3. Germline CDR1 is SGHNT and CDR2 is YYREEE (reference sequence).

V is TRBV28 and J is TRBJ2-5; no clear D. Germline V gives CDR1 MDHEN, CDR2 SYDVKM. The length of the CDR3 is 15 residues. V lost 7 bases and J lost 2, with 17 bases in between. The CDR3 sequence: CASTDPEVTQETQYF. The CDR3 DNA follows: TGTGCCAGCACCGACCCCGAGGTAACTCAAGAGACCCAGTACTTC.

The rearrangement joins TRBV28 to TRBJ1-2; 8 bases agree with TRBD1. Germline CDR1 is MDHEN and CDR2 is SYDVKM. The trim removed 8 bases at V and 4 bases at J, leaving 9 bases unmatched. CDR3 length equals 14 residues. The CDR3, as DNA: TGTGCCAGCGCGGCAGGGGGCGCGGGCTATGGCTACACCTTC. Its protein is CASAAGGAGYGYTF.

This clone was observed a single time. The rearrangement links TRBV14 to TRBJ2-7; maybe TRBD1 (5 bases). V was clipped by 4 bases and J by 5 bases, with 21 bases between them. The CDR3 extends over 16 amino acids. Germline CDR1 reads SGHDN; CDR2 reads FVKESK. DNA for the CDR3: TGTGCCAGCAGCCTAAACATGGGGCCTCTTCCGAACGAGCAGTACTTC. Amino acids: CASSLNMGPLPNEQYF.

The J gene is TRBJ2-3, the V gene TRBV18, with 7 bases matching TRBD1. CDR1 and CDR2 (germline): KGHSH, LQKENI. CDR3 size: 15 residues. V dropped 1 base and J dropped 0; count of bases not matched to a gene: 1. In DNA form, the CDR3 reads TGTGCCAGCTCACCACAACAGGGGAGCACAGATACGCAGTATTTT. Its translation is CASSPQQGSTDTQYF. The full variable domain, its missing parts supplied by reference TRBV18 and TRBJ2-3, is NAGVMQNPRHLVRRRGQEARLRCSPMKGHSHVYWYRQLPEEGLKFMVYLQKENIIDESGMPKERFSAEFPKEGPSILRIQQVVRGDSAAYFCASSPQQGSTDTQYFGPGTRLTVL.

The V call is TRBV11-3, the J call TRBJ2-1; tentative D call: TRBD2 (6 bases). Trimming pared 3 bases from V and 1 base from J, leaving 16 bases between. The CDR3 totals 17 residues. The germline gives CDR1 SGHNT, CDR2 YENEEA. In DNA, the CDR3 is TGTGCCAGCAGCTTCGGGGGAGGAAGTTTGTCCTACAATGAGCAGTTCTTC. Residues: CASSFGGGSLSYNEQFF.

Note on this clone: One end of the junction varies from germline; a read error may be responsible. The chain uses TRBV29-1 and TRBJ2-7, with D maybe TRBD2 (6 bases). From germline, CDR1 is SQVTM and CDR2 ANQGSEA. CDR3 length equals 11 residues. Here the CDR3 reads CSDTPLTSSNF. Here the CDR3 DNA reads TGCAGCGACACCCCTTTAACTAGCAGTAACTTC.

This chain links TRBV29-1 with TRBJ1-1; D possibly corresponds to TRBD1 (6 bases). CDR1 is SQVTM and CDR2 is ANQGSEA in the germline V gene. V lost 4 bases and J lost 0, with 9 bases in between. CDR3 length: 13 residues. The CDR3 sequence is CSVVGQMNTEAFF. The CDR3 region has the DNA TGCAGCGTTGTAGGACAGATGAACACTGAAGCTTTCTTT.

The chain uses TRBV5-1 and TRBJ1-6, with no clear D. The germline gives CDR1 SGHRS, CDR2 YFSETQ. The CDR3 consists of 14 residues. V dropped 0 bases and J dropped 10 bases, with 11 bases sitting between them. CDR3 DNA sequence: TGCGCCAGCAGCTTGGCAGGCGTTAAGTCACCCCTCCACTTT. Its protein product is CASSLAGVKSPLHF.

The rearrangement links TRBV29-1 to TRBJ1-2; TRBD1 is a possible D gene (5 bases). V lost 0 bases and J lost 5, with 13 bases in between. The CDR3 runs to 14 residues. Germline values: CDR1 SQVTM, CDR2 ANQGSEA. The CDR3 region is CSVEDPAGRYGYTF. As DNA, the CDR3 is TGCAGCGTTGAAGATCCAGCAGGGCGGTATGGCTACACCTTC.

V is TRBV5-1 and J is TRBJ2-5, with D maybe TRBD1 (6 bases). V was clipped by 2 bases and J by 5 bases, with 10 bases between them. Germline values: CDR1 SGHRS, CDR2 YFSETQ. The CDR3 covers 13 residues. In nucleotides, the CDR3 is TGCGCCAGCAGCTTCCAGGGGTGGGAGACCCAGTACTTC. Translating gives CASSFQGWETQYF. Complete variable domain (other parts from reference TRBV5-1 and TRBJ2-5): KAGVTQTPRYLIKTRGQQVTLSCSPISGHRSVSWYQQTPGQGLQFLFEYFSETQRNKGNFPGRFSGRQFSNSRSEMNVSTLELGDSALYLCASSFQGWETQYFGPGTRLLVL.

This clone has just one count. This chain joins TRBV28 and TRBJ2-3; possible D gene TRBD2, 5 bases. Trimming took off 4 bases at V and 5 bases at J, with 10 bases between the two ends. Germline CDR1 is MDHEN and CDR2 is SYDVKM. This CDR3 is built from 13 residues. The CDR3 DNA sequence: TGTGCCAGCAGTTCCGGGAACTTAGATACGCAGTATTTT. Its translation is CASSSGNLDTQYF.

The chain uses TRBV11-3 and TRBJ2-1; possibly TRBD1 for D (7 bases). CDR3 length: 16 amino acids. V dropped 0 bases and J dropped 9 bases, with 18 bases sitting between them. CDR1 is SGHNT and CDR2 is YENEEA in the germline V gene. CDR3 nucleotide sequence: TGTGCCAGCAGCTTAGATCGCTCAGGGGGGTTGGGTGAGCAGTTCTTC. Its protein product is CASSLDRSGGLGEQFF.